The T cell receptor (beta chain) under discussion was sequenced for a study of tumor and adjacent non-tumor tissue in lung cancer. The wider study: The patients, about nine men and 5 or 6 women, were roughly 30 to 76 with stage I to III disease.

Of note for this clonotype: This clone may be a read error of a much larger clone one base away.

In germline, CDR1 is SGHRS, CDR2 YFSETQ. The CDR3 runs to 14 residues. RNA was extracted from bulk tissue without any cell sorting. Chemotherapy-naive patients with new lung cancer underwent thoracic surgery in China, August–late 2014. A modified ARM-PCR protocol with three rounds of nested PCR amplified TCRbeta. Each CDR3 protein is one row after TCRdb ran MiXCR on the multiplex PCR reads. The sample records 65,000 to 95,000 distinct CDR3 sequences, 65% to 75% being singletons. The V gene is TRBV5-1, the J gene TRBJ1-5, with 7 positions matching TRBD1. The source of this sequence is a woman in her 70s with non-small cell lung cancer. The material sequenced was lung tumor tissue. This CDR3 is CASSIGTDYQLQHF. Here the CDR3 DNA reads TGCGCCAGCAGCATAGGGACAGACTATCAGCTCCAGCATTTT.